This T cell receptor (beta chain) was recovered during a study of T cell changes during pregnancy in multiple sclerosis. This CDR3 region has 16 residues. V was trimmed by 4 bases and J by 9 bases, leaving 22 bases between them. CDR1 is LNHDA and CDR2 is SQIVND in the germline V gene (reference sequence). The repertoire was sequenced with immunoSEQ multiplex PCR; TCRdb's copy has only in-frame clones and lacks some. Here the sample spans tens of thousands of clones, 80% to 95% being singletons. The J gene is TRBJ1-5, the V gene TRBV19; tentative D call: TRBD1 (6 bases). The source of this sequence is a female donor with multiple sclerosis, enrolled in a pregnancy study. The sample consisted of CD4+ T cells from peripheral blood mononuclear cells, taken in the second trimester of pregnancy. The CDR3 bases are TGTGCCAGTAGTACCGTTGGCGGGGGCGGAGTGCGGCCCCAGCATTTT. Residues: CASSTVGGGGVRPQHF. Variable domain in full (rest from reference TRBV19 and TRBJ1-5): DGGITQSPKYLFRKEGQNVTLSCEQNLNHDAMYWYRQDPGQGLRLIYYSQIVNDFQKGDIAEGYSVSREKKESFPLTVTSAQKNPTAFYLCASSTVGGGGVRPQHFGDGTRLSIL.